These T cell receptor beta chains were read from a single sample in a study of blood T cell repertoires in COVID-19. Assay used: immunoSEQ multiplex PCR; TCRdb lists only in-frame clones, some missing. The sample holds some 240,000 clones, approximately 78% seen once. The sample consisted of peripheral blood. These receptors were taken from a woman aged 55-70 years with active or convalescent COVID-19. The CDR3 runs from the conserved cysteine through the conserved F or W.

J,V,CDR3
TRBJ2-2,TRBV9,CASSVGGAAGELFF
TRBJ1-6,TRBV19,CASSMALRANSPLHF
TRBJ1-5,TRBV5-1,CASSLAGQDFQPQHF
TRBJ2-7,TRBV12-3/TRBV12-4,CASSLWSSYEQYF
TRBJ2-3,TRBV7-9,CASSLARGSDTQYF
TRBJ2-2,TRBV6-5,CASSTEVWNTGELFF
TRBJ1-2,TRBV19,CASSINTGRGYTF
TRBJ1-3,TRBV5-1,CASSDGDIGNTIYF
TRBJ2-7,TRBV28,CASGRGGSYEQYF
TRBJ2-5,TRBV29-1,CSVERATGGYQETQYF
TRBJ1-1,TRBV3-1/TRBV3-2,CASGKVTGGVLDPEAFF
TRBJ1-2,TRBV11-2,CASSLDRGGSYTF
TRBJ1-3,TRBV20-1,CSARGSTPYSGNTIYF
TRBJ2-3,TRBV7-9,CASSPRTGNTDTQYF
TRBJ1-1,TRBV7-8,CASSLRARGTLGPNTEAFF
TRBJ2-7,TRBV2,CASGGQAYEQYF
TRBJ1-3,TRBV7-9,CASSGQTGNTIYF
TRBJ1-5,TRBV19,CASSFRPGQGAYQPQHF
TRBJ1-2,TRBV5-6,CASSLGLRQGAHGYTF
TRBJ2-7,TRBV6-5,CASSYSRDYLNLQYF
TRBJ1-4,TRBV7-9,CASSLREEGEKLFF
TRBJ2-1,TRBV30,CAWSVTSDSEQFF